A single sample is the source of the 27 T cell receptor beta chains below, sequenced in a study of blood T cell repertoires in COVID-19. The data were produced by immunoSEQ multiplex PCR, yet TCRdb's version contains in-frame clones alone and is incomplete. The table lists some 100,000 clones, roughly 70% of them singletons. Sequenced input: peripheral blood. The origin of the receptors is a man in his 70s with COVID-19, enrolled during active disease.

This CDR3 reads CASSQDYGGLVTEAFF. For the CDR3, the DNA is TGTGCCAGCAGCCAAGATTACGGGGGGCTGGTCACTGAAGCTTTCTTT. The chain links TRBV3-1 (or the pseudogene TRBV3-2) to TRBJ1-1, with D tentatively TRBD1 (6 bases). The CDR3 consists of 16 residues. V lost 0 bases and J 4 bases, leaving 15 bases between the germline ends. The germline V gene has CDR1 LGHDT and CDR2 YNNKEL (reference sequence).

In its sample, this clone was seen a few times. The J gene is TRBJ2-1, the V gene TRBV7-2, with TRBD1 matching 7 bases. V lost 5 bases and J lost 9; bases outside the gene matches: 10. CDR1 is SGHTA and CDR2 is FQGNSA in the germline V gene. This CDR3 spans 14 amino acids. The DNA for the CDR3 is TGTGCCAGCAGCCCCAGACAGGGTTTTAGTGAGCAGTTCTTC. It encodes CASSPRQGFSEQFF.

This rearrangement joins TRBV18 to TRBJ2-1; 13 bases line up with TRBD2. The CDR3 contains 15 residues. From germline, CDR1 is KGHSH and CDR2 LQKENI. Trimming at V came to 3 bases and at J to 9 bases, leaving 5 bases not matched to a gene. CDR3 region: CASSPGLAGEGEQFF. DNA of the CDR3: TGTGCCAGCTCACCCGGACTAGCGGGAGAGGGTGAGCAGTTCTTC.

This chain uses TRBV12-3 or TRBV12-4 with TRBJ2-7; 10 bases map to TRBD2. The CDR3 sequence is 13 residues long. With V trimmed by 7 bases and J by 5 bases, 5 bases remained unmatched. This CDR3 is CASTRLAGDEQYF. CDR3 nucleotides: TGTGCCAGCACACGGCTAGCGGGAGACGAGCAGTACTTC.

The J gene is TRBJ1-6, the V gene TRBV6-5, with D perhaps TRBD1 (5 bases). CDR1 MNHEY and CDR2 SVGAGI come from the germline V gene. Trimming removed 6 bases from V and 10 bases from J, with 16 bases in between. CDR3 length equals 14 residues. CDR3 in amino acids: CASRAQEGRSPLHF. For the CDR3, the DNA is TGTGCCAGCAGGGCGCAAGAGGGGAGGTCACCCCTCCACTTT.

This clone was recorded only once. V and J are TRBV27 and TRBJ2-7; 9 bases agree with TRBD1. V lost 4 bases and J lost 6; bases outside the gene matches: 7. The CDR3 contains 14 residues. Germline V gene data show CDR1 as MNHEY and CDR2 as SMNVEV (reference sequence). The CDR3 region has the DNA TGTGCCAGCAGTTCCTGGGACAGGGTGGGCGAGCAGTACTTC. It specifies CASSSWDRVGEQYF.

The V and J genes are TRBV13 and TRBJ2-5; D is ambiguous. Trimming cost V 0 bases and J 10 bases, with 9 bases left between them. The CDR3 is made up of 12 amino acids. Germline-derived CDR1 and CDR2 are PRHDT and FYEKMQ (reference sequence). In DNA, the CDR3 is TGTGCCAGCAGCTTAGGCCATGTTAGCCAGTACTTC. Translating gives CASSLGHVSQYF.

V is TRBV6-5 and J is TRBJ2-2; D perhaps matches TRBD1 (6 bases). V gave up 5 bases and J gave up 3 bases, with 13 bases separating them. Per germline, CDR1 MNHEY and CDR2 SVGAGI. CDR3 length: 15 amino acids. The CDR3 spells CASSHRVGDTGELFF. The CDR3 nucleotides read TGTGCCAGCAGTCACAGGGTTGGGGACACCGGGGAGCTGTTTTTT.

The chain couples TRBV24-1 to TRBJ2-2; 8 nucleotides line up with TRBD2. J was trimmed by 2 bases and V by 3 bases; bases with no gene match: 10. The CDR3 has 18 amino acids. CDR1 and CDR2 (germline): KGHDR, SFDVKD. CDR3: CATSDPGLATHNTGELFF. The CDR3 DNA sequence: TGTGCCACCAGTGATCCAGGACTAGCCACACACAACACCGGGGAGCTGTTTTTT.

This chain links TRBV27 with TRBJ2-7, with 8 bases aligning to TRBD2. The V and J ends lost 5 bases and 2 bases, in that order; junction bases with no gene match: 8. This CDR3 is 15 amino acids long. Germline V gene data show CDR1 as MNHEY and CDR2 as SMNVEV (reference sequence). CDR3 in DNA: TGTGCCAGCAGTCACGGCGGACTAGCAACCTACGAGCAGTACTTC. This translates into CASSHGGLATYEQYF.

This clone was found a few times. The J gene is TRBJ1-1, the V gene TRBV29-1; D unresolved. The CDR3 consists of 12 residues. V lost 3 bases and J lost 3, with 8 bases in between. Looked up from germline, CDR1 is SQVTM and CDR2 is ANQGSEA. CDR3 region: CSVDRVHTEAFF. The CDR3 bases are TGCAGCGTTGATCGGGTACACACTGAAGCTTTCTTT.

The V gene is TRBV30, the J gene TRBJ2-1, with 12 nucleotides matching TRBD2. Trimming at V came to 6 bases and at J to 8 bases, leaving 11 bases not matched to a gene. In germline, CDR1 is GTSNPN, CDR2 SVGIG (reference sequence). The CDR3 loop spans 15 amino acids. CDR3 nucleotide sequence: TGTGCCTGCCCGGGACTAGCGGGCCTGCGCGATGAGCAGTTCTTC. It translates to CACPGLAGLRDEQFF.

The chain links TRBV5-1 to TRBJ2-2; 12 bases fit TRBD1. This CDR3 region has 14 residues. The ends lost 5 bases at V and 5 bases at J; junction bases unmatched: 1. Germline V gene data show CDR1 as SGHRS and CDR2 as YFSETQ. This CDR3 reads CASRGQGATGELFF. CDR3 bases: TGCGCCAGCAGGGGACAGGGGGCGACCGGGGAGCTGTTTTTT.

This sequence joins TRBV10-3 and TRBJ1-2, with a weak D call TRBD1 (6 bases). CDR1 is ENHRY, CDR2 SYGVKD, per germline. V was shortened by 7 bases and J by 0 bases, with 12 bases between the two germline ends. The CDR3 runs 14 residues. This chain's CDR3 is CAITPDRTNYGYTF. Written as DNA, the CDR3 is TGTGCCATCACCCCGGACAGAACTAACTATGGCTACACCTTC.

The CDR3 loop reads CASSLDPGAYNEQFF. The CDR3 coding sequence is TGTGCCAGCAGCCTAGACCCGGGTGCCTACAATGAGCAGTTCTTC. The genes are TRBV7-9 and TRBJ2-1; D gene ambiguous. Trimming left V 5 bases short and J 2 bases short, with 13 bases between. This CDR3 spans 15 amino acids. The germline V gene encodes CDR1 SEHNR and CDR2 FQNEAQ (reference sequence).

Only a few counts were recorded for this clone. The J gene is TRBJ2-7, the V gene TRBV9, with TRBD2 matching over 8 bases. The trim removed 4 bases at V and 2 bases at J, leaving 8 bases unmatched. This CDR3 comprises 15 residues. The germline V gene has CDR1 SGDLS and CDR2 YYNGEE. DNA of the CDR3: TGTGCCAGCAGCTCGGGGGGACTAGGAACCTACGAGCAGTACTTC. Translation: CASSSGGLGTYEQYF.

This clone rates as medium-sized. This rearrangement joins TRBV29-1 to TRBJ1-4, with 10 positions matching TRBD1. The CDR3 loop spans 13 amino acids. The V gene end was trimmed by 5 bases and the J gene end by 6 bases; junction bases not matched to a gene: 3. Germline V lookup: CDR1 SQVTM, CDR2 ANQGSEA. The CDR3 spells CSVIGTGDEKLFF. CDR3 sequence (DNA): TGCAGCGTTATAGGGACAGGGGATGAAAAACTGTTTTTT.

This clone was seen only once. V is TRBV7-3 and J is TRBJ2-1, with D uncertain. V lost 5 bases and J 3 bases, leaving 8 bases between the germline ends. Germline lookup yields CDR1 SGHTA and CDR2 FQGTGA. The CDR3 runs 13 residues. Here the CDR3 reads CASSSASYNEQFF. As DNA, the CDR3 is TGTGCCAGCAGCAGCGCGAGCTACAATGAGCAGTTCTTC.

This chain links TRBV5-6 with TRBJ1-2, with 9 positions matching TRBD1. The CDR3 totals 14 residues. CDR1 is SGHDT and CDR2 is YYEEEE in the germline V gene. With V trimmed by 3 bases and J by 4 bases, 4 bases remained unmatched. CDR3 sequence: CASSSQGASYGYTF. The DNA of the CDR3 is TGTGCCAGCAGCTCACAGGGGGCGAGCTATGGCTACACCTTC.

This clone has just a few counts. The V call is TRBV7-8, the J call TRBJ2-3; no firm D call. Germline V gene lookup returns CDR1 SGHVS and CDR2 FQNEAQ. Trimming removed 4 bases at V and 2 bases at J, with 7 bases between. This CDR3 is built from 13 residues. CDR3: CASSSPITDTQYF. The CDR3 bases are TGTGCCAGCAGCTCCCCAATCACAGATACGCAGTATTTT.

The rearrangement uses TRBV19 and TRBJ2-7, with 8 bases aligning to TRBD2. Unmatched junction bases numbered 3, after V lost 3 bases and J lost 2 bases. This CDR3 region has 14 residues. Germline CDR1 is LNHDA and CDR2 is SQIVND (reference sequence). CDR3: CASSISSGPYEQYF. In DNA, the CDR3 is TGTGCCAGTAGTATCTCTAGCGGGCCCTACGAGCAGTACTTC.

This clone was seen only a few times. The chain carries TRBV24-1 and TRBJ2-3; 7 nucleotides align to TRBD2. The V gene's germline CDR1 is KGHDR and CDR2 SFDVKD. V lost 0 bases and J lost 0; bases outside the gene matches: 2. CDR3 length: 16 amino acids. The CDR3 coding sequence is TGTGCCACCAGTGATTTGCAGCGGGGCAGCACAGATACGCAGTATTTT. It specifies CATSDLQRGSTDTQYF.

This clone has a handful of counts. The rearrangement joins TRBV28 to TRBJ1-1; 9 nucleotides match TRBD1. V lost 5 bases, J lost 4 bases, and 8 bases stayed unmatched. The germline V gene has CDR1 MDHEN and CDR2 SYDVKM. The CDR3 consists of 15 residues. The CDR3, as DNA: TGTGCCAGCAGTACACAGGGGGCAATGAGCACTGAAGCTTTCTTT. Protein: CASSTQGAMSTEAFF.

This rearrangement joins TRBV11-3 to TRBJ2-3, with TRBD2 matching over 12 bases. Germline V gene sequence: CDR1 SGHNT, CDR2 YENEEA. The CDR3 runs 19 residues. V lost 3 bases to trimming and J lost 0 bases; unmatched junction nucleotides: 10. Here the CDR3 reads CASSLGLAGDTPSTDTQYF. CDR3 nucleotides: TGTGCCAGCAGCTTGGGACTAGCGGGTGACACCCCTAGCACAGATACGCAGTATTTT.

This chain links TRBV6-5 with TRBJ1-1; D is possibly TRBD1 (5 bases). Germline-derived CDR1 and CDR2 are MNHEY and SVGAGI. The CDR3 consists of 15 residues. The V end lost 2 bases, the J end lost 4 bases, and 14 bases lay between the germline ends. The chain's CDR3 is CASSYAGLGVTEAFF. As DNA, the CDR3 is TGTGCCAGCAGTTACGCAGGGTTGGGTGTCACTGAAGCTTTCTTT.

V and J are TRBV5-1 and TRBJ2-1; 8 nucleotides agree with TRBD2. CDR1 and CDR2 from the germline V gene are SGHRS and YFSETQ. The CDR3 is 14 residues long. Unmatched junction bases numbered 8, after V lost 4 bases and J lost 8 bases. The CDR3 DNA reads as TGCGCCAGCAGCAGCGGGACGGGAGGGGATGAGCAGTTCTTC. Its translation: CASSSGTGGDEQFF.

V usage is TRBV7-9 and J usage is TRBJ2-1; the D gene is possibly TRBD1 (6 bases). Per germline, CDR1 SEHNR and CDR2 FQNEAQ (reference sequence). There are 19 residues in the CDR3. V was pared by 2 bases and J by 5 bases, with 25 bases between. The CDR3 DNA sequence: TGTGCCAGCAGCTTAAATCTGGGCTGGGGGACCAGGGGAGACAATGAGCAGTTCTTC. It encodes CASSLNLGWGTRGDNEQFF.